Each of the 18 T cell receptor beta chains below was sequenced from the same sample in a study of cytomegalovirus exposure and HLA in healthy donors. The table came from immunoSEQ multiplex PCR; TCRdb's copy has only in-frame clones and leaves some out. Of about 200,000 clones listed, roughly 87% are singletons. Sequencing used PBMCs. All receptors derive from a woman aged 18-29 years in good health and CMV-seropositive.

This CDR3 reads CASGGGLAGEWDTQYF. The CDR3 DNA is TGTGCCAGCGGAGGGGGGCTAGCGGGAGAGTGGGATACGCAGTATTTT. The chain joins TRBV7-6 to TRBJ2-3; the match to TRBD2 covers 10 bases. The germline V gene has CDR1 SGHVS and CDR2 FNYEAQ. Unmatched junction bases numbered 14, after V lost 8 bases and J lost 6 bases. CDR3 size: 16 residues.

The rearrangement joins TRBV14 to TRBJ1-4; a possible D gene is TRBD1 (5 bases). The CDR3 is made up of 15 amino acids. With 1 base removed from V and 9 bases from J, the gap between germline ends came to 15 bases. Germline assignment: CDR1 SGHDN and CDR2 FVKESK. The CDR3 reads CASSQVWSGRQKLFF. Here the CDR3 DNA reads TGTGCCAGCAGCCAAGTTTGGTCAGGGAGGCAAAAACTGTTTTTT.

The rearrangement links TRBV28 to TRBJ1-1; no clear D. There are 13 residues in the CDR3. Germline loops: CDR1 MDHEN, CDR2 SYDVKM. The V and J ends lost 6 bases and 12 bases respectively, with 20 bases between them. CDR3: CASSRTSGRVPFF. CDR3 in DNA: TGTGCCAGCAGCCGGACTTCCGGGCGCGTTCCTTTCTTT.

This clone has at least ten counts. This chain connects TRBV7-8 to TRBJ2-7, with TRBD2 matching over 7 bases. Per the germline V gene, CDR1 is SGHVS and CDR2 is FQNEAQ. The CDR3 spans 14 residues. The J segment lost 5 bases and the V segment lost 5 bases, leaving 9 bases of the junction unmatched. The CDR3 DNA reads TGTGCCAGCAGCCGACTAGCCCAGAACCACGAGCAGTACTTC. Translated, it gives CASSRLAQNHEQYF.

The J gene is TRBJ2-1, the V gene TRBV30; 9 nucleotides align to TRBD2. V dropped 3 bases and J dropped 4; count of bases not matched to a gene: 13. Germline assignment: CDR1 GTSNPN and CDR2 SVGIG (reference sequence). The CDR3 totals 17 residues. CDR3 amino acids: CAWRPGTAGGLYNEQFF. DNA of the CDR3: TGTGCCTGGAGACCAGGGACAGCGGGAGGCTTATACAATGAGCAGTTCTTC.

This clone was seen more than once but under ten times. The chain has TRBV2 and TRBJ2-1; 10 bases line up with TRBD1. V was pared by 8 bases and J by 5 bases, with 6 bases of the junction left unmatched. Germline lookup yields CDR1 SNHLY and CDR2 FYNNEI. The CDR3 spans 14 residues. CDR3 region: CASGRGQGNNEQFF. CDR3 coding DNA: TGTGCCAGCGGAAGGGGACAGGGGAACAATGAGCAGTTCTTC. Using reference TRBV2 and TRBJ2-1 for the parts outside the CDR3, the full variable domain is EPEVTQTPSHQVTQMGQEVILRCVPISNHLYFYWYRQILGQKVEFLVSFYNNEISEKSEIFDDQFSVERPDGSNFTLKIRSTKLEDSAMYFCASGRGQGNNEQFFGPGTRLTVL.

V is TRBV18 and J is TRBJ1-1; TRBD1 aligns across 7 bases. The length of the CDR3 is 16 residues. CDR1 is KGHSH, CDR2 LQKENI, per germline. The trim removed 2 bases at V and 0 bases at J, leaving 6 bases unmatched. The CDR3 region has the DNA TGTGCCAGCTCACCATCCAGGACAGGAATGAACACTGAAGCTTTCTTT. This translates into CASSPSRTGMNTEAFF.

This chain joins TRBV7-9 and TRBJ2-3, with D possibly being TRBD1 (6 bases). Germline CDR1 reads SEHNR; CDR2 reads FQNEAQ (reference sequence). CDR3 length: 15 amino acids. V was pared by 4 bases and J by 0 bases, with 11 bases between. CDR3 bases: TGTGCCAGCAGCTCCTCCACAGGGAGCACAGATACGCAGTATTTT. This encodes CASSSSTGSTDTQYF.

The chain has TRBV7-2 and TRBJ2-3; 9 bases fit TRBD1. Germline loops: CDR1 SGHTA, CDR2 FQGNSA. J lost 4 bases, V lost 4 bases, and 3 bases had no gene match. The CDR3 is made up of 14 amino acids. CDR3 region: CASSWDRAADTQYF. In DNA form, the CDR3 reads TGTGCCAGCAGCTGGGACAGGGCCGCAGATACGCAGTATTTT.

The chain combines TRBV5-6 with TRBJ2-3, with D perhaps matching TRBD2 (6 bases). V was trimmed by 0 bases and J by 1 base, leaving 6 bases between them. Germline loops: CDR1 SGHDT, CDR2 YYEEEE. The CDR3 is 14 residues long. This CDR3 is CASSLGGGTDTQYF. The CDR3 nucleotides are TGTGCCAGCAGCTTGGGGGGGGGCACAGATACGCAGTATTTT.

The rearrangement uses TRBV5-1 and TRBJ2-5; the match to TRBD2 covers 8 bases. Per germline, CDR1 SGHRS and CDR2 YFSETQ. J lost 4 bases, V lost 3 bases, and 17 bases had no gene match. CDR3 size: 18 residues. The DNA of the CDR3 is TGCGCCAGCAGCTCTGGAAAGGCGCCCCTTAGCGGGACAGAGACCCAGTACTTC. As protein: CASSSGKAPLSGTETQYF.

The chain links TRBV5-5 to TRBJ2-1, with 8 bases aligning to TRBD1. The V segment lost 4 bases and the J segment 4 bases; nucleotides outside the gene matches: 7. CDR3 length: 15 amino acids. Germline loops: CDR1 SGHKS, CDR2 YYEKEE (reference sequence). The CDR3 protein is CASSPRDRRYNEQFF. The CDR3 bases are TGTGCCAGCAGCCCGCGGGACAGGCGGTACAATGAGCAGTTCTTC.

The chain links TRBV12-5 to TRBJ2-5, with D possibly matching TRBD1 (5 bases). Deletions cut 6 bases from V and 4 bases from J, with 24 bases between. The CDR3 is 17 residues long. Per germline, CDR1 LGHNT and CDR2 FRNRAP. CDR3 region: CASGRTTSTPTGETQYF. The CDR3, as DNA: TGTGCTAGTGGCCGGACAACTTCGACACCCACGGGAGAGACCCAGTACTTC. Full variable domain (rest looked up from reference TRBV12-5 and TRBJ2-5): DARVTQTPRHKVTEMGQEVTMRCQPILGHNTVFWYRQTMMQGLELLAYFRNRAPLDDSGMPKDRFSAEMPDATLATLKIQPSEPRDSAVYFCASGRTTSTPTGETQYFGPGTRLLVL.

V and J are TRBV6-5 and TRBJ1-2; D may be TRBD1 (5 bases). Germline CDR1 and CDR2: MNHEY and SVGAGI. The V end was cut by 1 base, the J end by 6 bases, with 12 bases between. This CDR3 is 14 amino acids long. The CDR3, as DNA: TGTGCCAGCAGTTACTTGACAGACTTAGATGGCTACACCTTC. Its protein product is CASSYLTDLDGYTF.

The chain couples TRBV2 to TRBJ2-1; 7 nucleotides line up with TRBD2. Germline CDR1 is SNHLY and CDR2 is FYNNEI. The length of the CDR3 is 15 residues. J was trimmed by 6 bases and V by 10 bases; bases with no gene match: 15. Here the CDR3 reads CATGRGRARSNEQFF. The DNA for the CDR3 is TGTGCCACCGGTCGTGGGAGGGCTAGAAGCAATGAGCAGTTCTTC. Based on the CDR3 plus reference TRBV2 and TRBJ2-1, the full variable domain is EPEVTQTPSHQVTQMGQEVILRCVPISNHLYFYWYRQILGQKVEFLVSFYNNEISEKSEIFDDQFSVERPDGSNFTLKIRSTKLEDSAMYFCATGRGRARSNEQFFGPGTRLTVL.

The chain carries TRBV5-4 and TRBJ1-2; D remains ambiguous. The V gene lost 1 base and the J gene lost 4 bases, with 11 bases spanning the gap. From germline, CDR1 is SGHNT and CDR2 YYREEE (reference sequence). This CDR3 has 14 amino acids. CDR3 bases: TGTGCCAGCAGCTTGCAGTCTCATGGCTATGGCTACACCTTC. Protein: CASSLQSHGYGYTF.

The chain employs TRBV7-9 and TRBJ2-7, with 9 positions matching TRBD2. Germline loops: CDR1 SEHNR, CDR2 FQNEAQ (reference sequence). The CDR3 is 17 residues long. The trim removed 0 bases at V and 1 base at J, leaving 7 bases unmatched. The CDR3 DNA reads TGTGCCAGCAGCTTAGCGTGGAAGCGGGAGGTTTCCTACGAGCAGTACTTC. It encodes CASSLAWKREVSYEQYF.

The V gene is TRBV6-6, the J gene TRBJ2-7; 9 bases align to TRBD1. The V segment lost 5 bases and the J segment 5 bases; nucleotides outside the gene matches: 7. Looked up from germline, CDR1 is MNHNY and CDR2 is SVGAGI (reference sequence). The CDR3 runs to 14 residues. CDR3 amino acids: CASSPRTGVDEQYF. CDR3 DNA: TGTGCCAGCAGTCCAAGGACAGGGGTCGACGAGCAGTACTTC.